The 22 T cell receptor beta chains below come from one sample, sequenced in a study of T cell responses to AZD1222 COVID-19 vaccine. Profiling relied on immunoSEQ multiplex PCR, and the TCRdb table lists in-frame clones only, not all of them. The table shows around 130,000 clones, with roughly 86% occurring only once. Sequenced here: peripheral blood, sampled 28 days after the second AZD1222 dose. All receptors derive from an adult who received the AZD1222 COVID-19 vaccine.

V is TRBV27 and J is TRBJ2-2; TRBD2 is a possible D gene (5 bases). Trimming pared 5 bases from V and 3 bases from J, leaving 10 bases between. This CDR3 has 14 amino acids. Per the germline V gene, CDR1 is MNHEY and CDR2 is SMNVEV (reference sequence). This CDR3 is CASSLTGYTGELFF. Here the CDR3 DNA reads TGTGCCAGCAGTCTAACGGGATACACCGGGGAGCTGTTTTTT.

The chain couples TRBV27 to TRBJ2-3, with TRBD2 matching 7 bases. After removal of 6 bases from V and 4 bases from J, the junction contained 7 bases not matched to a gene. CDR1 MNHEY and CDR2 SMNVEV come from the germline V gene (reference sequence). The CDR3 length is 14 residues. CDR3 sequence reads: CASSLRLAPDTQYF. The CDR3 DNA is TGTGCCAGCAGCCTCAGACTAGCCCCAGATACGCAGTATTTT.

V usage is TRBV14 and J usage is TRBJ2-6, with D possibly being TRBD1 (5 bases). Trimming took off 4 bases at V and 1 base at J, with 14 bases between the two ends. The CDR3 is 17 amino acids. Germline V lookup: CDR1 SGHDN, CDR2 FVKESK. This CDR3 is CASSLETRASGANVLTF. DNA of the CDR3: TGTGCCAGCAGCCTCGAGACCAGGGCATCTGGGGCCAACGTCCTGACTTTC.

The V gene is TRBV7-6, the J gene TRBJ1-1; a weak D match, TRBD1 (5 bases). CDR1 and CDR2 from the germline V gene are SGHVS and FNYEAQ. The V end lost 2 bases, the J end lost 1 base, and 14 bases lay between the germline ends. The CDR3 covers 16 residues. The CDR3 here is CASSLSGGVRNTEAFF. DNA of the CDR3: TGTGCCAGCAGCTTATCTGGGGGGGTACGGAACACTGAAGCTTTCTTT.

V usage is TRBV5-1 and J usage is TRBJ2-5; either TRBD1 or TRBD2 may fit D (5 bases each). Trimming stripped 0 bases from V and 2 bases from J, with 11 bases between. The CDR3 has 15 residues. The germline V gene has CDR1 SGHRS and CDR2 YFSETQ. CDR3 nucleotides: TGCGCCAGCAGCTTGGCCGGGGCACCACAAGAGACCCAGTACTTC. Its protein product is CASSLAGAPQETQYF.

This clone was counted once. The chain carries TRBV28 and TRBJ2-7, with TRBD1 matching 10 bases. There are 14 residues in the CDR3. V trimming: 3 bases; J trimming: 7 bases; junction bases outside the gene matches: 6. Per the germline V gene, CDR1 is MDHEN and CDR2 is SYDVKM. CDR3 protein: CASSFGTGVREQYF. CDR3 DNA: TGTGCCAGCAGTTTCGGGACAGGGGTACGAGAGCAGTACTTC. The complete variable domain, with remaining parts taken from reference TRBV28 and TRBJ2-7, reads DVKVTQSSRYLVKRTGEKVFLECVQDMDHENMFWYRQDPGLGLRLIYFSYDVKMKEKGDIPEGYSVSREKKERFSLILESASTNQTSMYLCASSFGTGVREQYFGPGTRLTVT.

J is TRBJ1-6 and V is TRBV7-2; D perhaps matches TRBD1 (5 bases). CDR3 length: 16 amino acids. Germline lookup yields CDR1 SGHTA and CDR2 FQGNSA. The germline V and J ends were trimmed by 2 bases and 0 bases, with 8 bases remaining between them. The CDR3: CASSLSGGSYNSPLHF. The CDR3 DNA follows: TGTGCCAGCAGCTTATCCGGGGGCTCCTATAATTCACCCCTCCACTTT.

The V call is TRBV12-3 or TRBV12-4, the J call TRBJ2-2; D uncertain. V was trimmed by 6 bases and J by 8 bases, leaving 10 bases between them. The CDR3 covers 12 residues. CDR3 protein: CASSYSGGELFF. As DNA, the CDR3 is TGTGCCAGCAGCTACAGTGGTGGGGAGCTGTTTTTT.

This chain connects TRBV5-1 to TRBJ2-3; D is perhaps TRBD2 (6 bases). V gave up 5 bases and J gave up 0 bases, with 13 bases separating them. CDR3 length: 15 residues. CDR1 SGHRS and CDR2 YFSETQ come from the germline V gene. The CDR3 region has the DNA TGCGCCAGCAGGCAAGCGGGCACCAGCACAGATACGCAGTATTTT. Translation gives CASRQAGTSTDTQYF.

The V gene is TRBV7-9, the J gene TRBJ2-7; unclear D gene. CDR1 and CDR2 (germline): SEHNR, FQNEAQ (reference sequence). The CDR3 spans 13 residues. V was clipped by 5 bases and J by 3 bases, with 11 bases between them. The CDR3 sequence is CASSPSILYEQYF. CDR3 nucleotide sequence: TGTGCCAGCAGCCCGAGTATCCTCTACGAGCAGTACTTC.

This sequence joins TRBV28 and TRBJ1-6; a possible D gene is TRBD1 (5 bases). Germline CDR1 and CDR2: MDHEN and SYDVKM. The CDR3 loop spans 18 amino acids. V lost 5 bases and J 8 bases, leaving 25 bases between the germline ends. The CDR3 region has the DNA TGTGCCAGCAGTCCCCCCCGGCAGGGTAGTATTGGGGATTCACCCCTCCACTTT. Encoded protein: CASSPPRQGSIGDSPLHF. The full variable domain, its missing parts supplied by reference TRBV28 and TRBJ1-6, is DVKVTQSSRYLVKRTGEKVFLECVQDMDHENMFWYRQDPGLGLRLIYFSYDVKMKEKGDIPEGYSVSREKKERFSLILESASTNQTSMYLCASSPPRQGSIGDSPLHFGNGTRLTVT.

CDR3 DNA: TGTGCCAGCAGCCAATTCTTTAACTATGGCTACACCTTC. It specifies CASSQFFNYGYTF. V is TRBV3-1 (or the pseudogene TRBV3-2) and J is TRBJ1-2; D remains ambiguous. Trimming shortened V by 2 bases and J by 1 base, and 5 bases separated the two germline ends. CDR1 and CDR2 (germline): LGHDT, YNNKEL (reference sequence). The CDR3 has 13 amino acids.

The V call is TRBV14, the J call TRBJ2-4; tentatively, D is TRBD2 (6 bases). This CDR3 comprises 15 residues. Germline V gene sequence: CDR1 SGHDN, CDR2 FVKESK. The V end lost 1 base, the J end lost 3 bases, and 10 bases lay between the germline ends. The CDR3 sequence: CASSQVYGGKNIQYF. The CDR3 bases are TGTGCCAGCAGCCAAGTCTACGGGGGCAAAAACATTCAGTACTTC. Full variable domain (remainder filled in from reference TRBV14 and TRBJ2-4): EAGVTQFPSHSVIEKGQTVTLRCDPISGHDNLYWYRRVMGKEIKFLLHFVKESKQDESGMPNNRFLAERTGGTYSTLKVQPAELEDSGVYFCASSQVYGGKNIQYFGAGTRLSVL.

The V gene is TRBV19, the J gene TRBJ2-1, with 8 bases aligning to TRBD1. Germline CDR1 and CDR2: LNHDA and SQIVND (reference sequence). V lost 4 bases, J lost 6 bases, and 5 bases stayed unmatched. The CDR3 runs to 14 residues. The chain's CDR3 is CASSTMTGVNEQFF. CDR3 nucleotide sequence: TGTGCCAGTAGTACCATGACAGGGGTCAATGAGCAGTTCTTC.

This clone was counted at least ten times. The CDR3 sequence is CASSEAYNSPLHF. The DNA for the CDR3 is TGTGCCAGCAGTGAAGCCTATAATTCACCCCTCCACTTT. This rearrangement joins TRBV6-1 to TRBJ1-6, with unresolved D. Deletions cut 0 bases from V and 3 bases from J, with 0 bases between. Per germline, CDR1 MNHNS and CDR2 SASEGT. There are 13 residues in the CDR3.

V is TRBV20-1 and J is TRBJ2-1; 11 bases are a match to TRBD2. The germline V gene has CDR1 DFQATT and CDR2 SNEGSKA (reference sequence). The trim removed 3 bases at V and 3 bases at J, leaving 7 bases unmatched. The CDR3 totals 16 residues. CDR3 in DNA: TGCAGTGCTAGTCCCTCACTAGCGGGGGACTACAATGAGCAGTTCTTC. Protein sequence: CSASPSLAGDYNEQFF.

This clone was detected only once. This sequence joins TRBV7-8 and TRBJ1-5; perhaps TRBD1 as D (5 bases). The CDR3 length is 16 residues. Germline CDR1 SGHVS, CDR2 FQNEAQ. The V gene lost 6 bases and the J gene lost 0 bases, with 15 bases spanning the gap. The CDR3 loop is CASREGELSSNQPQHF. CDR3 nucleotides: TGTGCCAGCAGAGAAGGGGAACTTTCTAGCAATCAGCCCCAGCATTTT.

J is TRBJ2-2 and V is TRBV10-2; 8 positions match TRBD2. Germline values: CDR1 WSHSY, CDR2 SAAADI. The CDR3 totals 16 residues. The V segment lost 3 bases and the J segment 1 base; nucleotides outside the gene matches: 4. CDR3 bases: TGCGCCAGCAGTGATGTAAGCGGGGGGAACACCGGGGAGCTGTTTTTT. Translating gives CASSDVSGGNTGELFF.

DNA for the CDR3: TGTGCCAGCAGCTTAGTTGGGGTTGACAGGGCTCAAGAGACCCAGTACTTC. The encoded protein is CASSLVGVDRAQETQYF. The chain has TRBV7-9 and TRBJ2-5, with 7 bases fitting TRBD1. Germline V gives CDR1 SEHNR, CDR2 FQNEAQ (reference sequence). V lost 1 base to trimming and J lost 2 bases; unmatched junction nucleotides: 10. The CDR3 consists of 17 residues.

There are a few counts of this clone. V and J are TRBV3-1 (or the pseudogene TRBV3-2) and TRBJ2-7; no firm D call. Trimming shortened V by 2 bases and J by 0 bases, and 11 bases separated the two germline ends. The CDR3 spans 15 residues. Germline V gene lookup returns CDR1 LGHDT and CDR2 YNNKEL (reference sequence). The CDR3 coding sequence is TGTGCCAGCAGCCAATTACCCACTATCTCCTACGAGCAGTACTTC. Translation: CASSQLPTISYEQYF.

The chain couples TRBV2 to TRBJ1-5; a weak D match, TRBD1 (5 bases). Trimming took 6 bases from V and 1 from J, leaving 13 bases between them. The CDR3 covers 15 residues. CDR1 is SNHLY, CDR2 FYNNEI, per germline. CDR3 DNA sequence: TGTGCCAGCAGCACGGGGCCGGGGAGCAATCAGCCCCAGCATTTT. Its translation: CASSTGPGSNQPQHF.

Here the CDR3 reads CASRERGQNNYGYTF. CDR3 DNA: TGTGCCAGCAGAGAGAGGGGACAGAATAACTATGGCTACACCTTC. The rearrangement uses TRBV6-5 and TRBJ1-2; TRBD1 agrees at 7 bases. This CDR3 is 15 amino acids long. Trimming took 6 bases from V and 1 from J; bases not matched to a gene: 8. Germline V CDR1 and CDR2: MNHEY, SVGAGI.